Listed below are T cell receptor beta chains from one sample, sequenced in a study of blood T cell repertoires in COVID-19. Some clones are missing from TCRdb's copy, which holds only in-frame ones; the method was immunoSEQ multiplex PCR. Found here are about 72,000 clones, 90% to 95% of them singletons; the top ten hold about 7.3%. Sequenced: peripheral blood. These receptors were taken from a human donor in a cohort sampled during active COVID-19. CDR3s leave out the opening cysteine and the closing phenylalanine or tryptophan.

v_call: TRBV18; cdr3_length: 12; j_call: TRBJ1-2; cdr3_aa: ASSPEGDNYGYT
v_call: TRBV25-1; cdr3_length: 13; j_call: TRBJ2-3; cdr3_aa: ASSLRLRATDTQY
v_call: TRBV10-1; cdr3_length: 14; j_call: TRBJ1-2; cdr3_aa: ASSVPGTGDHYGYT
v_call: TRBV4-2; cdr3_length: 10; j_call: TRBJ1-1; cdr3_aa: ASGTPGRGAF
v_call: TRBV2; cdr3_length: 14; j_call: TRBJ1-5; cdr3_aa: ASSGDRGGGNQPQH
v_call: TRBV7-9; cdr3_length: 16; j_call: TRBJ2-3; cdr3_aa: ASSLVGPIAGSTDTQY
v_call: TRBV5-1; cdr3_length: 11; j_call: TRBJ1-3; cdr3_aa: ASTGSSGNTIY
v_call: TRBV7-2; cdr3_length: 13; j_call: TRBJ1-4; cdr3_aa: ASSLSGTENEKLF
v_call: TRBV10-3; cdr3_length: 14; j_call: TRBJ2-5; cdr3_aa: AISGFRGGRVETQY
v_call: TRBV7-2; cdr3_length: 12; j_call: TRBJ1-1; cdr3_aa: ASSLGVLNTEAF
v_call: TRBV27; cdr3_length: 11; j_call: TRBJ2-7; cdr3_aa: ASSLRTTYEQY
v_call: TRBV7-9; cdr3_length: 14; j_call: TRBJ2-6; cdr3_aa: ASSLASPSGANVLT
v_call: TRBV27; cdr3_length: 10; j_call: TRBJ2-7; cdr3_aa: ASSLGGGEQY
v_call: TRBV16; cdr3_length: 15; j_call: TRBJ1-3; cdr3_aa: ASSLGRGGGSGNTIY
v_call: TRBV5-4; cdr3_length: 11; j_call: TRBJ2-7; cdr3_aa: ASSLGQVYEQY
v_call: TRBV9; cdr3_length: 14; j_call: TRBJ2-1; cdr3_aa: ASSFWLAGSYNEQF
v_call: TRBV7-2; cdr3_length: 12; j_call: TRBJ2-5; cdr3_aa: ASSPGTAEETQY
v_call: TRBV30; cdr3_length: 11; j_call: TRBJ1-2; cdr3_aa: AWSVEINYGYT
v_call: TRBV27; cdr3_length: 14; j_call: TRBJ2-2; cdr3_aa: ASSSTNRGLVGELF